These T cell receptor beta chains were read from a single sample in a study of cytomegalovirus exposure and HLA in healthy donors. Only in-frame clones appear in the TCRdb table, and some are missing; sequencing was by immunoSEQ multiplex PCR. The sample lists about 190,000 clones, just under 75% occurring once. Sequenced sample: PBMCs. These TCRs come from a man younger than 45 in good health and CMV-seropositive. Both conserved end residues are part of each CDR3. Fields, in order: V gene, clone size, J gene, D gene, CDR3 DNA, CDR3 protein. A D gene is named only where the DNA matches it firmly. Not all rows give a size; the values are once, few, many and, for expanded clones, a class.

TRBV6-5	.	TRBJ2-7	TRBD1	TGTGCCAGCAGTGCCCACGACAGGGGTTGGTACGAGCAGTACTTC	CASSAHDRGWYEQYF
TRBV27	.	TRBJ2-1	.	TGTGCCAGTGGGTCGGAGGGCCGCTCCTACAATGAGCAGTTCTTC	CASGSEGRSYNEQFF
TRBV28	.	TRBJ1-6	TRBD1	TGTGCCAGCAGCTCCTTGATGGGACAGGTCACGGATTCACCCCTCCACTTT	CASSSLMGQVTDSPLHF
TRBV19	few	TRBJ1-6	.	TGTGCCAGTAGTATGGGGACTGATAATTCACCCCTCCACTTT	CASSMGTDNSPLHF
TRBV18	.	TRBJ1-5	.	TGTGCCAGCTCACCTCAGCAGGATCAGCCCCAGCATTTT	CASSPQQDQPQHF
TRBV28	.	TRBJ1-1	TRBD1	TGTGCCAGCAGTTCGGAGACCGGGACAGGGAACGAAAATACTGAAGCTTTCTTT	CASSSETGTGNENTEAFF
TRBV7-9	once	TRBJ1-2	TRBD1	TGTGCCAGCAGCCCCCAGGGGGCAGGGACCTTC	CASSPQGAGTF
TRBV18	.	TRBJ1-5	.	TGTGCCAGCTCACCGGGACAAAATCAGCCCCAGCATTTT	CASSPGQNQPQHF
TRBV7-2	.	TRBJ2-3	TRBD2	TGTGCCAGCAGCTTCATAGCGGGGGCAGATACGCAGTATTTT	CASSFIAGADTQYF
TRBV19	.	TRBJ2-5	TRBD2	TGTGCCAGTAGTACCCGGACTAGCGGGCGTAACCAAGAGACCCAGTACTTC	CASSTRTSGRNQETQYF
TRBV11-3	.	TRBJ1-3	.	TGTGCCAGCAGCGCCAAGATTTCGGGGTCCCCAGGAAACACCATATATTTT	CASSAKISGSPGNTIYF
TRBV5-1	.	TRBJ2-2	TRBD2	TGCGCCAGCAGCACTAGCGGGGGACGCACCGGGGAGCTGTTTTTT	CASSTSGGRTGELFF
TRBV25-1	.	TRBJ2-3	.	TGTGCCAGCTCTTTGGGGGGGGCGACGGCAGATACGCAGTATTTT	CASSLGGATADTQYF
TRBV5-1	.	TRBJ1-3	TRBD1	TGCGCCAGCAGCTTCTCCGGGACAGTTTCTGGAAACACCATATATTTT	CASSFSGTVSGNTIYF
TRBV4-2	.	TRBJ2-2	TRBD2	TGTGCCAGCAGCCAACCCCTAGCGGGGGTCAACACCGGGGAGCTGTTTTTT	CASSQPLAGVNTGELFF
TRBV18	.	TRBJ2-2	.	TGTGCCAGCTCACCAAACGGAGGGAAGGGTAACACCGGGGAGCTGTTTTTT	CASSPNGGKGNTGELFF
TRBV2	.	TRBJ2-7	TRBD2	TGTGCCAGCAGTGTACCCCGGGAGGCCTACGAGCAGTACTTC	CASSVPREAYEQYF
TRBV28	.	TRBJ1-2	.	TGTGCCAGCAGCTTCGGCCACCCATCGACAGATAGGGACTATGGCTACACCTTC	CASSFGHPSTDRDYGYTF
TRBV7-7	few	TRBJ2-3	TRBD1	TGTGCTAGCAGCGTAGGGGGCAGGGCGACAGATACGCAGTATTTT	CASSVGGRATDTQYF
TRBV6-6	once	TRBJ2-1	TRBD2	TGTGCCAGCAGTTACCGACTAGCGGGAGACAGTGAGCAGTTCTTC	CASSYRLAGDSEQFF
TRBV20-1	.	TRBJ2-7	.	TGCAGTGCTAGACAGGGGTCCGAGCAGTACTTC	CSARQGSEQYF
TRBV7-3	.	TRBJ1-2	TRBD1	TGTGCCAGCAGCCCGGGACAGAACTATGGCTACACCTTC	CASSPGQNYGYTF
TRBV18	.	TRBJ1-2	.	TGTGCCAGCTCACCACCACAGAACTATGGCTACACCTTC	CASSPPQNYGYTF
TRBV5-5	few	TRBJ2-3	.	TGTGCCAGCAGCTTGAGGATGCTAGCGAAAGATACGCAGTATTTT	CASSLRMLAKDTQYF
TRBV5-1	.	TRBJ2-7	.	TGCGCCAGCAGCTTGGGACACCTCGAGCAGTACTTC	CASSLGHLEQYF
TRBV6-6	.	TRBJ1-1	TRBD1	TGTGCCAGCAGCCACAGGGGGGTGAACACTGAAGCTTTCTTT	CASSHRGVNTEAFF
TRBV7-6	.	TRBJ2-2	.	TGTGCCAGCAGCTCAGCGGGACACCCCAACACCGGGGAGCTGTTTTTT	CASSSAGHPNTGELFF
TRBV11-1	.	TRBJ1-1	.	TGTGCCAGCAGCTTAGTAACTCAGAACACTGAAGCTTTCTTT	CASSLVTQNTEAFF
TRBV25-1	few	TRBJ2-7	TRBD2	TGTGCCAGCAGTGAATTGGGACTAGCGGGAGGGGGCAACGAGCAGTACTTC	CASSELGLAGGGNEQYF
TRBV28	.	TRBJ1-5	.	TGTGCCAGCAGTTTTCGACGGGGGCCCCAGCATTTT	CASSFRRGPQHF
TRBV6-1	.	TRBJ2-7	TRBD2	TGTGCCAGCTCCGAACAGGGCGGGAGGGGCGAGCAGTACTTC	CASSEQGGRGEQYF
TRBV6-5	.	TRBJ1-5	.	TGTGCCAGCAGTTACCCCTCTTCAGCCCAGCATTTT	CASSYPSSAQHF
TRBV7-2	.	TRBJ2-5	.	TGTGCCAGCAGTCCAATAGCCGAGGAGACCCAGTACTTC	CASSPIAEETQYF
TRBV6-5	.	TRBJ2-5	TRBD1	TGTGCCAGCAGTTCGGGCCGGGACAGGGGGAGAGAGACCCAGTACTTC	CASSSGRDRGRETQYF
TRBV7-2	once	TRBJ2-7	.	TGTGCCAGCAGTCCCGGACAGCCCTACGAGCAGTACTTC	CASSPGQPYEQYF
TRBV5-1	.	TRBJ1-1	TRBD1	TGCGCCAGCAGCTCCCGGGACAGGGGAATGGTGAACACTGAAGCTTTCTTT	CASSSRDRGMVNTEAFF
TRBV5-6	.	TRBJ1-4	.	TGTGCCAGAAGCTTTTTCTCCGGTAAACGCCGCGAAAAACTGTTTTTT	CARSFFSGKRREKLFF
TRBV9	.	TRBJ2-5	.	TGTGCCAGCAGCGTAGGGGGCAGGGGCGGGCAAGAGACCCAGTACTTC	CASSVGGRGGQETQYF
TRBV27	.	TRBJ2-7	.	TGTGCCAGCAGGAAAACCCCGAGCTACGAGCAGTACTTC	CASRKTPSYEQYF
TRBV6-6	.	TRBJ1-2	TRBD1	TGTGCCAGCAGTTCGGGGACAGAGGTTAACTATGGCTACACCTTC	CASSSGTEVNYGYTF
TRBV4-3	.	TRBJ1-3	.	TGCGCCAGCAGCCAAGATGCAGGGGACCCGTCCGACACCATATATTTT	CASSQDAGDPSDTIYF
TRBV6-5	few	TRBJ2-7	.	TGTGCCAGCAGTTACTCGCAGGCCTACGAGCAGTACTTC	CASSYSQAYEQYF
TRBV4-1	.	TRBJ2-3	TRBD1	TGCGCCAGCAGCCAACCGGACAGGGTTGGAGATACGCAGTATTTT	CASSQPDRVGDTQYF
TRBV7-3	.	TRBJ2-2	.	TGTGCCAGCAGCATGGACAGCACCGGGGAGCTGTTTTTT	CASSMDSTGELFF
TRBV6-1	.	TRBJ1-2	.	TGTGCCACAATAGACACCTATGGCTACACCTTC	CATIDTYGYTF
TRBV4-3	.	TRBJ2-3	TRBD2	TGCGCCAGCAGCCGACTAGCGGACAACACAGATACGCAGTATTTT	CASSRLADNTDTQYF